The rows below give T cell receptor beta chains drawn from one sample of a study of T cell responses to AZD1222 COVID-19 vaccine. Clones were sequenced by immunoSEQ multiplex PCR, and TCRdb holds only the in-frame ones, with some missing. The sample has 120,000 to 150,000 clones, over 80% seen once. The specimen was peripheral blood, collected on day 0 of MenACWY control vaccination. The receptor set was obtained from an adult in good health. Each CDR3 is given with its conserved first and last residue. D genes are given only for firm matches. Size is stated for part of the rows, as once, few or many counts, or as a class when the clone is expanded.

cdr3_aa: CASSQDWASGTYNEQFF
cdr3_nt: TGCGCCAGCAGCCAAGATTGGGCTAGCGGGACCTACAATGAGCAGTTCTTC
d_call: TRBD2
j_call: TRBJ2-1
clone_size: NA
v_call: TRBV4-1

cdr3_aa: CASRSGLAGSRGEQFF
cdr3_nt: TGTGCCAGCAGGTCGGGACTAGCGGGTAGTAGGGGTGAGCAGTTCTTC
d_call: TRBD2
j_call: TRBJ2-1
clone_size: NA
v_call: TRBV28

cdr3_aa: CASSEALPVSSQHF
cdr3_nt: TGTGCCAGCAGTGAAGCGCTTCCGGTCTCATCCCAGCATTTT
d_call: NA
j_call: TRBJ1-5
clone_size: NA
v_call: TRBV2

cdr3_aa: CASSPFLSQGEQYF
cdr3_nt: TGTGCCAGCAGCCCATTCCTAAGTCAAGGCGAGCAGTACTTC
d_call: NA
j_call: TRBJ2-7
clone_size: NA
v_call: TRBV6-5

cdr3_aa: CASSPQGSGNTIYF
cdr3_nt: TGTGCCAGCAGCCCCCAGGGTTCAGGAAACACCATATATTTT
d_call: NA
j_call: TRBJ1-3
clone_size: NA
v_call: TRBV4-2

cdr3_aa: CASGVAVSSSYNEQFF
cdr3_nt: TGTGCCAGCGGGGTCGCAGTCTCGAGCTCCTACAATGAGCAGTTCTTC
d_call: NA
j_call: TRBJ2-1
clone_size: NA
v_call: TRBV7-2

cdr3_aa: CASSLGGGEAFF
cdr3_nt: TGTGCCAGCAGCTTAGGTGGCGGGGAAGCTTTCTTT
d_call: NA
j_call: TRBJ1-1
clone_size: NA
v_call: TRBV11-2

cdr3_aa: CASRLKGGHSYEQYF
cdr3_nt: TGTGCCAGCAGGTTGAAGGGGGGCCATAGCTACGAGCAGTACTTC
d_call: NA
j_call: TRBJ2-7
clone_size: once
v_call: TRBV27

cdr3_aa: CASSPQLGGSYNEQFF
cdr3_nt: TGCGCCAGCAGCCCCCAGCTGGGGGGTTCCTACAATGAGCAGTTCTTC
d_call: NA
j_call: TRBJ2-1
clone_size: NA
v_call: TRBV4-1

cdr3_aa: CASSPHAKRTFSYNEQFF
cdr3_nt: TGCGCCAGCAGCCCCCACGCTAAGCGGACTTTCTCCTACAATGAGCAGTTCTTC
d_call: NA
j_call: TRBJ2-1
clone_size: NA
v_call: TRBV5-1

cdr3_aa: CASSPPDRNPTQETQYF
cdr3_nt: TGTGCCAGCTCACCACCTGACAGGAATCCGACCCAAGAGACCCAGTACTTC
d_call: NA
j_call: TRBJ2-5
clone_size: NA
v_call: TRBV18

cdr3_aa: CASSKSGGETQYF
cdr3_nt: TGTGCCAGCAGCAAAAGCGGAGGGGAGACCCAGTACTTC
d_call: NA
j_call: TRBJ2-5
clone_size: NA
v_call: TRBV7-9

cdr3_aa: CASSLSLGASNTEAFF
cdr3_nt: TGTGCCAGCAGTTTGTCTTTGGGGGCGTCGAACACTGAAGCTTTCTTT
d_call: NA
j_call: TRBJ1-1
clone_size: NA
v_call: TRBV28

cdr3_aa: CASSLYGKQYF
cdr3_nt: TGTGCCAGCAGTTTATATGGAAAGCAGTACTTC
d_call: NA
j_call: TRBJ2-7
clone_size: NA
v_call: TRBV27

cdr3_aa: CARHGGGQPQHF
cdr3_nt: TGCGCCAGGCACGGGGGGGGACAGCCCCAGCATTTT
d_call: NA
j_call: TRBJ1-5
clone_size: NA
v_call: TRBV5-1

cdr3_aa: CATSQTGGTTEAFF
cdr3_nt: TGTGCCACCAGTCAGACAGGCGGGACCACCGAAGCTTTCTTT
d_call: NA
j_call: TRBJ1-1
clone_size: NA
v_call: TRBV24-1

cdr3_aa: CASSSTGREKLFF
cdr3_nt: TGTGCCAGCAGCTCAACAGGGCGAGAAAAACTGTTTTTT
d_call: NA
j_call: TRBJ1-4
clone_size: NA
v_call: TRBV13

cdr3_aa: CASSSRGGAGTEAFF
cdr3_nt: TGCGCCAGCAGCTCTCGTGGGGGGGCCGGCACTGAAGCTTTCTTT
d_call: NA
j_call: TRBJ1-1
clone_size: NA
v_call: TRBV5-1

cdr3_aa: CASSQESSPSSYEQYF
cdr3_nt: TGTGCCAGCAGCCAAGAGTCGTCACCGAGCTCCTACGAGCAGTACTTC
d_call: NA
j_call: TRBJ2-7
clone_size: NA
v_call: TRBV3-1/TRBV3-2

cdr3_aa: CASSYSIEGEQYF
cdr3_nt: TGTGCCAGCAGTTACTCTATAGAGGGGGAGCAGTACTTC
d_call: NA
j_call: TRBJ2-7
clone_size: once
v_call: TRBV6-5

cdr3_aa: CASSLKPITYEQYF
cdr3_nt: TGTGCCAGCAGTTTAAAACCTATCACCTACGAGCAGTACTTC
d_call: NA
j_call: TRBJ2-7
clone_size: NA
v_call: TRBV27

cdr3_aa: CASNEGHRVASTEAFF
cdr3_nt: TGTGCCAGCAACGAGGGACATCGGGTAGCGTCCACTGAAGCTTTCTTT
d_call: NA
j_call: TRBJ1-1
clone_size: once
v_call: TRBV2

cdr3_aa: CASSPRSGGTDTQYF
cdr3_nt: TGCGCCAGCAGCCCCCGGTCCGGTGGCACAGATACGCAGTATTTT
d_call: NA
j_call: TRBJ2-3
clone_size: NA
v_call: TRBV5-1

cdr3_aa: CASSQPLQGRIDGYTF
cdr3_nt: TGCGCCAGCAGCCAACCATTACAGGGAAGGATCGATGGCTACACCTTC
d_call: NA
j_call: TRBJ1-2
clone_size: NA
v_call: TRBV4-1

cdr3_aa: CSVEKVTSGSYEQYF
cdr3_nt: TGCAGCGTTGAAAAAGTAACTAGCGGGAGCTACGAGCAGTACTTC
d_call: TRBD2
j_call: TRBJ2-7
clone_size: NA
v_call: TRBV29-1

cdr3_aa: CASSPGTSGGTSTDTQYF
cdr3_nt: TGTGCCAGCAGCCCCGGGACTAGCGGGGGAACTAGCACAGATACGCAGTATTTT
d_call: TRBD2
j_call: TRBJ2-3
clone_size: NA
v_call: TRBV9

cdr3_aa: CATSRVPGQNYGYTF
cdr3_nt: TGTGCCACCAGCAGAGTCCCGGGGCAAAACTATGGCTACACCTTC
d_call: NA
j_call: TRBJ1-2
clone_size: NA
v_call: TRBV15

cdr3_aa: CASSLDPNQPQHF
cdr3_nt: TGCGCCAGCAGCTTGGACCCGAATCAGCCCCAGCATTTT
d_call: NA
j_call: TRBJ1-5
clone_size: NA
v_call: TRBV5-1

cdr3_aa: CASSPEGSMTGYTF
cdr3_nt: TGCGCCAGCAGCCCCGAAGGCAGCATGACTGGCTACACCTTC
d_call: NA
j_call: TRBJ1-2
clone_size: NA
v_call: TRBV5-1

cdr3_aa: CASSQDMLAGGPGEQYF
cdr3_nt: TGTGCCAGCAGCCAAGATATGCTAGCGGGAGGGCCAGGGGAGCAGTACTTC
d_call: TRBD2
j_call: TRBJ2-7
clone_size: few
v_call: TRBV4-2

cdr3_aa: CASRAGADTEAFF
cdr3_nt: TGCGCCAGCAGGGCAGGGGCGGACACTGAAGCTTTCTTT
d_call: NA
j_call: TRBJ1-1
clone_size: NA
v_call: TRBV5-1

cdr3_aa: CATSDTDLPGYTF
cdr3_nt: TGTGCCACCAGTGATACGGATCTTCCTGGCTACACCTTC
d_call: NA
j_call: TRBJ1-2
clone_size: NA
v_call: TRBV24-1

cdr3_aa: CASSLSNYGYTF
cdr3_nt: TGTGCCAGCAGCCTCTCCAACTATGGCTACACCTTC
d_call: NA
j_call: TRBJ1-2
clone_size: NA
v_call: TRBV9

cdr3_aa: CASSRQTNEKLFF
cdr3_nt: TGTGCCAGCAGCCGGCAGACTAATGAAAAACTGTTTTTT
d_call: NA
j_call: TRBJ1-4
clone_size: NA
v_call: TRBV7-8

cdr3_aa: CAISDRVSVQPQHF
cdr3_nt: TGTGCCATCAGTGACCGGGTCTCGGTTCAGCCCCAGCATTTT
d_call: NA
j_call: TRBJ1-5
clone_size: NA
v_call: TRBV10-3

cdr3_aa: CASSFGLAAADRANTEAFF
cdr3_nt: TGTGCCAGCAGCTTTGGGTTGGCCGCGGCGGACCGGGCAAACACTGAAGCTTTCTTT
d_call: NA
j_call: TRBJ1-1
clone_size: once
v_call: TRBV7-9

cdr3_aa: CASSFQETQYF
cdr3_nt: TGTGCCAGCAGCTTCCAAGAGACCCAGTACTTC
d_call: NA
j_call: TRBJ2-5
clone_size: NA
v_call: TRBV5-6

cdr3_aa: CASSPTPNMSGSNSPLHF
cdr3_nt: TGTGCCAGCAGCCCCACACCTAATATGTCGGGGTCAAATTCACCCCTCCACTTT
d_call: NA
j_call: TRBJ1-6
clone_size: NA
v_call: TRBV7-6

cdr3_aa: CAISVRGNEQFF
cdr3_nt: TGTGCCATCAGTGTGCGAGGGAATGAGCAGTTCTTC
d_call: NA
j_call: TRBJ2-1
clone_size: NA
v_call: TRBV10-3

cdr3_aa: CASSPRDSNQPQHF
cdr3_nt: TGTGCCAGCAGTCCCAGAGATAGCAATCAGCCCCAGCATTTT
d_call: NA
j_call: TRBJ1-5
clone_size: NA
v_call: TRBV7-9

cdr3_aa: CASSVEAGNYGYTF
cdr3_nt: TGTGCCAGCAGCGTAGAGGCAGGGAACTATGGCTACACCTTC
d_call: NA
j_call: TRBJ1-2
clone_size: NA
v_call: TRBV9

cdr3_aa: CASSSTYEQYF
cdr3_nt: TGTGCCAGCAGTTCCACCTACGAGCAGTACTTC
d_call: NA
j_call: TRBJ2-7
clone_size: NA
v_call: TRBV27

cdr3_aa: CASSWDRVGSPLHF
cdr3_nt: TGTGCCAGCAGCTGGGACAGGGTGGGTTCACCCCTCCACTTT
d_call: TRBD1
j_call: TRBJ1-6
clone_size: NA
v_call: TRBV28

cdr3_aa: CAISDRGGNNSPLHF
cdr3_nt: TGTGCCATCAGTGACCGAGGGGGTAATAATTCACCCCTCCACTTT
d_call: NA
j_call: TRBJ1-6
clone_size: NA
v_call: TRBV10-3

cdr3_aa: CASSMGLEAFF
cdr3_nt: TGTGCCAGTAGTATGGGACTCGAAGCTTTCTTT
d_call: NA
j_call: TRBJ1-1
clone_size: NA
v_call: TRBV19

cdr3_aa: CASSQGEPQHF
cdr3_nt: TGTGCCAGCAGCCAGGGTGAGCCCCAGCATTTT
d_call: NA
j_call: TRBJ1-5
clone_size: NA
v_call: TRBV6-2/TRBV6-3

cdr3_aa: CASSLEGSSSGNTIYF
cdr3_nt: TGCGCCAGCAGCTTGGAGGGGTCGAGCTCTGGAAACACCATATATTTT
d_call: NA
j_call: TRBJ1-3
clone_size: NA
v_call: TRBV5-1